The T cell receptor (beta chain) under discussion was sequenced for a study of cytomegalovirus exposure and HLA in healthy donors. 13 Jbeta primers and 60 Vbeta primers were used for the PCR. The table came from immunoSEQ multiplex PCR; TCRdb's copy has only in-frame clones and leaves some out. The data hold under 130,000 clones, with under 80% observed a single time. Looked up from germline, CDR1 is LNHDA and CDR2 is SQIVND (reference sequence). Trimming left V 5 bases short and J 2 bases short, with 13 bases between. This CDR3 contains 15 residues. This rearrangement joins TRBV19 to TRBJ1-5; tentative D call: TRBD1 (6 bases). The source of this sequence is a woman aged 18-29 years in good health and CMV-seropositive. Sequenced: PBMCs. The CDR3: CASSPQGLGNQPQHF. The CDR3 DNA sequence: TGTGCCAGTAGTCCGCAGGGGCTTGGCAATCAGCCCCAGCATTTT.